Following are 22 T cell receptor beta chains from one sample sequenced in a study of OX40 agonist ivuxolimab in advanced cancers. The library was obtained by the immunoSEQ multiplex PCR assay. As stored in TCRdb, this immuneACCESS dataset retains in-frame rearrangements with V and J assigned. A fraction of the clones does not appear; measured against another copy, unresolved V genes explain less than half of the discrepancy, and the remainder lacks a known reason. Here the sample has about 80,000 clones; about 80% occur a single time. The ten most abundant clones make up approximately 7% of the sample. The sequencing used CD4+ or CD8+ T cells sorted from blood, collected in a trial of the OX40 agonist ivuxolimab. These TCRs come from an adult with an advanced solid tumor such as melanoma, head and neck, liver or kidney cancer.

This clone has only a few counts. The V call is TRBV7-9, the J call TRBJ2-1, with TRBD2 identical over 11 bases. Germline V gene sequence: CDR1 SEHNR, CDR2 FQNEAQ (reference sequence). V trimming: 5 bases; J trimming: 0 bases; junction bases outside the gene matches: 9. The CDR3 runs to 18 residues. For the CDR3, the DNA is TGTGCCAGCAGCGCATCCCCGGGACTAGCGGACTCCTACAATGAGCAGTTCTTC. Residues: CASSASPGLADSYNEQFF.

V and J are TRBV7-2 and TRBJ1-6, with 8 bases identical to TRBD1. The CDR3 totals 18 residues. The V segment lost 1 base and the J segment 1 base; nucleotides outside the gene matches: 6. Germline values: CDR1 SGHTA, CDR2 FQGNSA. The CDR3 region has the DNA TGTGCCAGCAGCTTAGGTCAGGGGGCCGTATCCTATAATTCACCCCTCCACTTT. It translates to CASSLGQGAVSYNSPLHF. The variable domain in full, with the rest retrieved from reference TRBV7-2 and TRBJ1-6, is GAGVSQSPSNKVTEKGKDVELRCDPISGHTALYWYRQSLGQGLEFLIYFQGNSAPDKSGLPSDRFSAERTGGSVSTLTIQRTQQEDSAVYLCASSLGQGAVSYNSPLHFGNGTRLTVT.

This clone was seen once. The chain recombines TRBV6-5 with TRBJ2-2; D is unclear. From germline, CDR1 is MNHEY and CDR2 SVGAGI. The CDR3 is made up of 16 amino acids. V lost 2 bases to trimming and J lost 6 bases, with 16 bases between them. The DNA of the CDR3 is TGTGCCAGCAGTTACAGGCAGGTTCCGGACGCCGGGGAGCTGTTTTTT. Translated, it gives CASSYRQVPDAGELFF.

The rearrangement uses TRBV5-6 and TRBJ2-1, with 10 bases fitting TRBD2. Trimming cost V 2 bases and J 3 bases; bases outside gene matches: 5. Germline CDR1 and CDR2: SGHDT and YYEEEE. The CDR3 totals 16 residues. Written as DNA, the CDR3 is TGTGCCAGCAGCTTCAATGGACTAGCGGTCTACAATGAGCAGTTCTTC. Protein sequence: CASSFNGLAVYNEQFF.

This chain links TRBV27 with TRBJ1-2; no reliable D call. The CDR3 contains 13 residues. Trimming took off 6 bases at V and 1 base at J, with 9 bases between the two ends. Germline CDR1 and CDR2: MNHEY and SMNVEV (reference sequence). The CDR3 region has the DNA TGTGCCAGCAGCCGAGGCGATAACTATGGCTACACCTTC. Translation gives CASSRGDNYGYTF.

This clone was counted a few times. The V and J genes are TRBV7-9 and TRBJ2-7; D tentatively reads TRBD1 or TRBD2 (5 bases each). Trimming removed 2 bases from V and 3 bases from J, with 8 bases in between. The germline CDR1 and CDR2 sequences are SEHNR and FQNEAQ (reference sequence). The length of the CDR3 is 13 residues. The CDR3 coding sequence is TGTGCCAGCAGCTTACCGGGACGCTACGAGCAGTACGTC. This codes for CASSLPGRYEQYV.

This chain joins TRBV5-1 and TRBJ2-5, with 11 positions matching TRBD2. V lost 3 bases, J lost 3 bases, and 4 bases stayed unmatched. CDR3 length equals 15 residues. Germline CDR1 reads SGHRS; CDR2 reads YFSETQ. CDR3 nucleotides: TGCGCCAGCAGCTGGACGGGACTAGCGGAAGAGACCCAGTACTTC. This encodes CASSWTGLAEETQYF.

This chain connects TRBV5-1 to TRBJ2-1; D may be TRBD1 (6 bases). From germline, CDR1 is SGHRS and CDR2 YFSETQ. V was pared by 4 bases and J by 4 bases, with 18 bases between. This CDR3 contains 16 residues. CDR3 nucleotides: TGCGCCAGCAGCCTCGCCCCCGGGACACAGTACAATGAGCAGTTCTTC. Translating it yields CASSLAPGTQYNEQFF.

V and J are TRBV27 and TRBJ1-5, with a weak D call TRBD1 (6 bases). The CDR3 runs to 14 residues. The V and J ends lost 2 bases and 9 bases respectively, with 14 bases between them. Germline V gives CDR1 MNHEY, CDR2 SMNVEV (reference sequence). The CDR3 region is CASSLKTGRTPQHF. DNA of the CDR3: TGTGCCAGCAGTTTAAAGACAGGCCGAACGCCCCAGCATTTT.

The chain recombines TRBV6-5 with TRBJ1-2, with D uncertain. V lost 5 bases to trimming and J lost 3 bases, with 10 bases between them. CDR3 length: 13 residues. Per the germline V gene, CDR1 is MNHEY and CDR2 is SVGAGI. The CDR3 DNA reads as TGTGCCAGCAGTCAACAGTGGGACTATGGCTACACCTTC. It translates to CASSQQWDYGYTF.

The chain uses TRBV6-5 and TRBJ2-7; D not certain. CDR1 is MNHEY and CDR2 is SVGAGI in the germline V gene. V was trimmed by 2 bases and J by 2 bases, leaving 7 bases between them. There are 13 residues in the CDR3. The CDR3 loop reads CASSYSVTYEQYF. The CDR3 nucleotides are TGTGCCAGCAGTTACAGCGTCACCTACGAGCAGTACTTC.

The chain has TRBV19 and TRBJ1-1; D perhaps matches TRBD1 (6 bases). V shed 4 bases and J shed 3 bases, with 9 bases lying between them. Germline V CDR1 and CDR2: LNHDA, SQIVND (reference sequence). The CDR3 has 13 amino acids. CDR3 protein: CASSTQGHTEAFF. Here the CDR3 DNA reads TGTGCCAGTAGTACCCAGGGGCACACTGAAGCTTTCTTT.

V is TRBV4-2 and J is TRBJ2-3, with TRBD2 matching 9 bases. The CDR3 is made up of 17 amino acids. Germline CDR1 and CDR2: LGHNA and YNFKEQ. With 1 base clipped from V and 4 bases from J, the junction kept 9 bases outside the gene matches. The CDR3 DNA reads TGTGCCAGCAGCCAAGGTAGGGCTAGCGGGGCCGCAGATACGCAGTATTTT. Residues: CASSQGRASGAADTQYF.

The chain employs TRBV9 and TRBJ2-7; the D gene is possibly TRBD2 (5 bases). V shed 0 bases and J shed 0 bases, with 13 bases lying between them. The CDR3 runs to 16 residues. Germline V gene data show CDR1 as SGDLS and CDR2 as YYNGEE. The CDR3 nucleotides read TGTGCCAGCAGCGTAGGGCCCGCTAGCTCCTCCTACGAGCAGTACTTC. Encoded protein: CASSVGPASSSYEQYF.

The chain couples TRBV4-3 to TRBJ1-2; unclear D gene. V dropped 0 bases and J dropped 7 bases, with 12 bases sitting between them. Germline values: CDR1 LGHNA, CDR2 YSLEER. This CDR3 has 14 amino acids. DNA for the CDR3: TGCGCCAGCAGCCAAGATGAAGGGTGGGGTGGCTACACCTTC. It yields the protein CASSQDEGWGGYTF.

The chain is built from TRBV15 and TRBJ1-1; D uncertain. Germline CDR1 LNHNV, CDR2 YYDKDF (reference sequence). CDR3 length: 13 residues. Trimming pared 6 bases from V and 5 bases from J, leaving 13 bases between. In nucleotides, the CDR3 is TGTGCCACCAGAAAAGGCTCGAGGACTGAAGCTTTCTTT. Translated, it gives CATRKGSRTEAFF.

This clone appeared once. The V gene is TRBV5-1, the J gene TRBJ2-3; weak D call: TRBD2 (5 bases). This CDR3 is built from 15 residues. Deletions cut 4 bases from V and 3 bases from J, with 15 bases between. The germline CDR1 and CDR2 sequences are SGHRS and YFSETQ. In DNA, the CDR3 is TGCGCCAGCAGCCCCGGACGGGAACTGACAGATACGCAGTATTTT. It encodes CASSPGRELTDTQYF.

This clone was seen only once. This rearrangement joins TRBV9 to TRBJ2-7; D is perhaps TRBD2 (6 bases). The CDR3 sequence is 13 residues long. Trimming removed 3 bases from V and 2 bases from J, with 9 bases in between. Germline-derived CDR1 and CDR2 are SGDLS and YYNGEE. CDR3 loop: CASSGDFPYEQYF. The CDR3 nucleotides are TGTGCCAGCAGCGGGGACTTTCCCTACGAGCAGTACTTC.

CDR3: CASSPRRGYGTEAFF. CDR3 bases: TGTGCCAGCAGCCCGCGGCGGGGGTATGGGACTGAAGCTTTCTTT. V usage is TRBV7-9 and J usage is TRBJ1-1; weak D call: TRBD1 (5 bases). The germline V gene has CDR1 SEHNR and CDR2 FQNEAQ (reference sequence). V dropped 5 bases and J dropped 5 bases, with 18 bases sitting between them. CDR3 length: 15 residues.

V and J are TRBV7-9 and TRBJ2-2; possible D gene TRBD2, 5 bases. This CDR3 comprises 15 residues. Per germline, CDR1 SEHNR and CDR2 FQNEAQ (reference sequence). V lost 4 bases to trimming and J lost 1 base, with 10 bases between them. CDR3 bases: TGTGCCAGCAGCTCGCCCCGGGAGAACACCGGGGAGCTGTTTTTT. Translated, it gives CASSSPRENTGELFF.

This clone was picked up one time. Other DNA sequences of this sample code for an identical CDR3. The rearrangement uses TRBV30 and TRBJ2-6; D perhaps matches TRBD1 (7 bases). CDR1 is GTSNPN and CDR2 is SVGIG in the germline V gene (reference sequence). CDR3 length: 17 amino acids. Trimming stripped 0 bases from V and 4 bases from J, with 16 bases between. CDR3 region: CAWSVWRGRAGANVLTF. For the CDR3, the DNA is TGTGCCTGGAGTGTTTGGAGGGGGCGGGCGGGGGCCAACGTCCTGACTTTC. The full variable domain, its missing parts supplied by reference TRBV30 and TRBJ2-6, is SQTIHQWPATLVQPVGSPLSLECTVEGTSNPNLYWYRQAAGRGLQLLFYSVGIGQISSEVPQNLSASRPQDRQFILSSKKLLLSDSGFYLCAWSVWRGRAGANVLTFGAGSRLTVL.

This clone turned up a few times. The V call is TRBV6-1, the J call TRBJ1-5; 9 bases line up with TRBD1. V lost 4 bases to trimming and J lost 2 bases; unmatched junction nucleotides: 6. Germline V gene sequence: CDR1 MNHNS, CDR2 SASEGT. The CDR3 length is 16 residues. CDR3 loop: CASSGGQGWGNQPQHF. DNA for the CDR3: TGTGCCAGCAGTGGGGGACAGGGATGGGGCAATCAGCCCCAGCATTTT.